This T cell receptor beta chain was identified during a study of T cell responses to AZD1222 COVID-19 vaccine (dated by TCRdb to the early 2020s). Study-wide context: AZD1222 recipients whose second dose came at about 4 weeks and those whose second dose came at about 12 weeks were combined into one group, since spike-specific TCR depth and breadth did not differ between the two schedules. Trial participants were enrolled by age into 18-55, 56-69 and 70-plus year subgroups, with roughly 160, 29 and 62 TCR-sequenced participants respectively. TCR sequencing covered 230 to 250 trial participants: around 210 given two doses of AZD1222 and 26 given two doses of MenACWY control vaccine. What the authors observed across the whole study: The 56-69-year group was small, and its depth increase did not reach significance, likely because of low power. Conclusions about previously exposed vaccinees are limited, since just six or seven AZD1222 recipients were seropositive for SARS-CoV-2 at baseline. Nearly half of unique spike-specific TCRs reportedly recognized epitopes outside regions mutated in the B.1.351 and B.1.1.7 variants. Spike-specific TCR breadth and depth rose significantly after two AZD1222 doses compared with day 0 and with MenACWY recipients. Participants were mostly white British, with more females than males. The authors suggested clonal diversity may have been underestimated. Because no day 14 peak-response samples were available, repertoires were characterized only after the peak T cell response. CD4 TCRs associated with the vaccine covered the entire spike protein, and the dominant responses were in regions 160-218 and 743-854.

For this clone: What antigen it recognizes has not been identified. One base away there is no much larger clone; base qualities are not given.

The CDR3 regions of human TCRbeta chains were analyzed by immunosequencing. The authors processed their data as follows. TCRs in the repertoires were matched against a reference library of SARS-CoV-2-specific TCRs that had been generated with the MIRA antigen-specificity platform. Breadth meant the fraction of unique TCRs that were SARS-CoV-2-associated, whereas depth meant the fraction of total T cells that were SARS-CoV-2-associated. Using the MIRA data, each spike-specific TCR was mapped to the spike region that the TCR reacts to and placed in a CD4 or CD8 class. Log10-transformed breadth and depth values were compared by one-way ANOVA with Sidak's multiple comparisons tests. Imported from immuneACCESS, the table was reduced by TCRdb to in-frame sequences with V and J called. These copies leave out some clones; in studies compared against another copy, an unresolved V gene accounts for under half, and the cause of the remainder is not known. Clone size and V and J calls were adopted from that table, with D and trimming inferred from the DNA. The sample data list over 110,000 clones, and 70% to 90% of these were observed just once. The ten most abundant clones make up just over 5.5% of the sample.

What this sample's time point label stands for: baseline before first vaccination. Vaccinee samples came from UK trials COV001 and COV002, including a single-blind randomized controlled phase 2/3 trial of AZD1222 (ChAdOx1 nCoV-19) in healthy adults. For TCRbeta chain sequencing, PBMC samples were collected from trial participants at day 0 and at day 28 after the second dose. CDR1 and CDR2 (ENHRY, SYGVKD) derive from the germline V gene. Trimming takes 6 bases from V and 9 bases from J, and the germline ends sit 11 bases apart. The CDR3 goes from the cysteine to the phenylalanine over 11 residues. Kept here is only the CDR3 DNA, which spans 33 bases and is read in frame from base 1.

The sequence came from an adult in good health. This sample comprised peripheral blood, obtained on day 0 of AZD1222 vaccination. The chain was built from TRBV10-3 and TRBJ1-1, and perhaps TRBD1 as D gene, on 6 matching bases. For the CDR3, the sequence is CAISTGFQAFF. The sequenced DNA: TGTGCCATCAGCACAGGGTTTCAAGCTTTCTTT.